Reported below is one T cell receptor beta chain. Its antigen remains unidentified. Gene labels here are mouse ones. The CDR3 is cut off 1 residue early in the read; its end comes from the germline J gene. V lost 0 bases, J lost 3 bases, and 8 bases lay in between. There are 14 residues in the CDR3. The germline V gene encodes CDR1 NSQYPW and CDR2 LRSPGD (reference sequence). The sample originates from a study of tissue T cells after allogeneic stem cell transplantation. General study findings and limits: Sampling depth was limited, and the cohort was small and clinically varied. TCR repertoires tracked anatomic similarity, regardless of disease or transplant status. In patients and mice, blood and spleen missed much of tissue repertoire.

The repertoire was sequenced with immunoSEQ multiplex PCR; TCRdb's copy has only in-frame clones and lacks some. This sample has roughly 45,000 clones, with about 73% found just once. The sequenced sample was sorted cells pooled from one or two spleens. The receptor was isolated from a pool of C57BL/6 mice in good health. The V call is TRBV1, the J call TRBJ1-1; possible D gene TRBD1, 5 bases. CDR3 protein: CTCSAEWGDTEVFF. The part of the CDR3 DNA that was read is TGCACCTGCAGTGCAGAATGGGGCGACACAGAAGTCTTC.